These 27 T cell receptor beta chains share one sample of origin, sequenced in a study of shared clonotypes between healthy human individuals. TCRdb keeps only in-frame clones here, not all; method: immunoSEQ multiplex PCR. The sample has fewer than 2.5 million clones, more than 85% seen once. Material: naive CD4+ T cells from PBMCs. The subset: CD45RA+ positively selected. The receptors were gathered from a man aged 18 to 29 in good health. Some clones in this sample may be carry-over from other donors' samples.

The CDR3 coding sequence is TGCGCCAGCAGCGGGACAGGGTCTCACGAGCAGTACTTC. Protein product: CASSGTGSHEQYF. The chain uses TRBV5-1 and TRBJ2-7, with 9 nucleotides matching TRBD1. Germline V gives CDR1 SGHRS, CDR2 YFSETQ. The CDR3 has 13 residues. J lost 5 bases, V lost 4 bases, and 4 bases had no gene match.

V gene TRBV6-1 combines with J gene TRBJ1-4, with D perhaps TRBD1 (6 bases). The germline CDR1 and CDR2 sequences are MNHNS and SASEGT. Trimming stripped 2 bases from V and 8 bases from J, with 15 bases between. CDR3 length: 15 residues. The CDR3 DNA is TGTGCCAGCAGTGAAAACAGGGCCACTCGGGAAAAACTGTTTTTT. Translating gives CASSENRATREKLFF.

The chain employs TRBV29-1 and TRBJ1-2; 7 bases align to TRBD1. Germline V gene data show CDR1 as SQVTM and CDR2 as ANQGSEA. Losses at the gene ends were 6 bases for V and 4 bases for J; bases not matched to a gene: 5. This CDR3 has 12 amino acids. For the CDR3, the DNA is TGCAGCGTCACGACAGGGACCTATGGCTACACCTTC. This translates into CSVTTGTYGYTF.

The chain employs TRBV19 and TRBJ2-7; the match to TRBD1 covers 10 bases. Germline CDR1 and CDR2: LNHDA and SQIVND (reference sequence). Trimming removed 4 bases from V and 5 bases from J; junction bases left unmatched: 11. The CDR3 has 16 amino acids. The CDR3, as DNA: TGTGCCAGTAGTACAAGACCCCGGGACAGGGGCGACGAGCAGTACTTC. Protein: CASSTRPRDRGDEQYF.

The CDR3 loop reads CASSLNGKGYNQPQHF. The CDR3, as DNA: TGTGCCAGCAGTTTAAATGGAAAAGGCTACAATCAGCCCCAGCATTTT. This chain joins TRBV28 and TRBJ1-5; D gene ambiguous. The germline V gene has CDR1 MDHEN and CDR2 SYDVKM. V lost 2 bases to trimming and J lost 3 bases, with 14 bases between them. CDR3 size: 16 residues. Looking up the rest from reference TRBV28 and TRBJ1-5 gives the full variable domain: DVKVTQSSRYLVKRTGEKVFLECVQDMDHENMFWYRQDPGLGLRLIYFSYDVKMKEKGDIPEGYSVSREKKERFSLILESASTNQTSMYLCASSLNGKGYNQPQHFGDGTRLSIL.

A remark on this clone: This same CDR3 is encoded by further DNA sequences in the sample. V usage is TRBV28 and J usage is TRBJ2-7, with 7 nucleotides matching TRBD1. The ends lost 6 bases at V and 2 bases at J; junction bases unmatched: 1. In germline, CDR1 is MDHEN, CDR2 SYDVKM. The CDR3 sequence is 12 residues long. CDR3 DNA sequence: TGTGCCAGCAGGACAGGGCCCTACGAGCAGTACTTC. Residues: CASRTGPYEQYF.

This chain links TRBV29-1 with TRBJ2-3, with D tentatively TRBD1 or TRBD2 (5 bases each). This CDR3 is 16 amino acids long. Germline V gene data show CDR1 as SQVTM and CDR2 as ANQGSEA. Between the trimmed V and J ends, which lost 5 bases and 0 bases, there was a span of 18 bases. The DNA for the CDR3 is TGCAGCGTTCGTGGCCTAGTGGGGGTTAGCACAGATACGCAGTATTTT. Its protein product is CSVRGLVGVSTDTQYF.

The table lists this clone with a count of one. The gene calls are TRBV6-5 and TRBJ2-7, with 8 bases fitting TRBD1. Germline CDR1 reads MNHEY; CDR2 reads SVGAGI. The CDR3 is 16 amino acids. V gave up 0 bases and J gave up 5 bases; unmatched junction bases: 9. The CDR3 bases are TGTGCCAGCAGTTACTCGATGACGGGACAGGCCGACGAGCAGTACTTC. Its protein product is CASSYSMTGQADEQYF.

The genes are TRBV7-3 and TRBJ1-4, with 9 bases lining up with TRBD1. The V and J ends lost 5 bases and 3 bases, in that order; junction bases with no gene match: 4. This CDR3 spans 15 amino acids. Germline CDR1 is SGHTA and CDR2 is FQGTGA. Here the CDR3 reads CASSLRTGANEKLFF. The CDR3 DNA reads TGTGCCAGCAGCCTCCGGACAGGGGCTAATGAAAAACTGTTTTTT.

As for this clone: Other DNA variants within this sample encode the same CDR3. This sequence joins TRBV28 and TRBJ2-5, with D unclear. Germline CDR1 MDHEN, CDR2 SYDVKM. The CDR3 length is 11 residues. V gave up 5 bases and J gave up 5 bases, with 6 bases separating them. Here the CDR3 reads CASSPRETQYF. The CDR3 bases are TGTGCCAGCAGTCCTCGGGAGACCCAGTACTTC.

The chain carries TRBV30 and TRBJ1-4, with TRBD1 identical over 8 bases. The CDR3 loop spans 17 amino acids. With V trimmed by 2 bases and J by 0 bases, 8 bases remained unmatched. CDR1 is GTSNPN and CDR2 is SVGIG in the germline V gene (reference sequence). DNA for the CDR3: TGTGCCTGGAGTCCACCCGGACAGGGCCCAACTAATGAAAAACTGTTTTTT. The encoded protein is CAWSPPGQGPTNEKLFF.

J is TRBJ1-4 and V is TRBV5-1; D remains unclear. This CDR3 has 14 residues. V was shortened by 4 bases and J by 5 bases, with 12 bases between the two germline ends. In germline, CDR1 is SGHRS, CDR2 YFSETQ. The CDR3 here is CASSRDGPNEKLFF. CDR3 nucleotide sequence: TGCGCCAGCAGCCGTGACGGTCCAAATGAAAAACTGTTTTTT. The variable domain in full, with the rest retrieved from reference TRBV5-1 and TRBJ1-4, is KAGVTQTPRYLIKTRGQQVTLSCSPISGHRSVSWYQQTPGQGLQFLFEYFSETQRNKGNFPGRFSGRQFSNSRSEMNVSTLELGDSALYLCASSRDGPNEKLFFGSGTQLSVL.

The chain couples TRBV7-7 to TRBJ2-3, with 14 bases identical to TRBD2. Per the germline V gene, CDR1 is SSHAT and CDR2 is FNYEAQ (reference sequence). V was clipped by 5 bases and J by 6 bases; unmatched bases: 4. The CDR3 sequence is 15 residues long. The CDR3 nucleotides are TGTGCCAGCAGCGCGGGACTAGCGGGAGCTGATACGCAGTATTTT. Protein product: CASSAGLAGADTQYF.

The genes are TRBV7-9 and TRBJ2-1, with D tentatively TRBD1 (5 bases). Trimming took off 2 bases at V and 6 bases at J, with 11 bases between the two ends. This CDR3 has 14 residues. The germline V gene has CDR1 SEHNR and CDR2 FQNEAQ (reference sequence). The CDR3 loop is CASSLKSGINEQFF. DNA of the CDR3: TGTGCCAGCAGCTTAAAGTCAGGGATCAATGAGCAGTTCTTC.

This clone was seen only once. This chain links TRBV9 with TRBJ1-1; D is ambiguous. The CDR3 consists of 12 residues. V lost 0 bases, J lost 11 bases, and 11 bases lay in between. Germline V gene data show CDR1 as SGDLS and CDR2 as YYNGEE. The CDR3 bases are TGTGCCAGCAGCGTAGAGGCAGGCGAGGCTTTCTTT. Protein sequence: CASSVEAGEAFF.

The chain links TRBV5-3 to TRBJ1-3; no firm D call. TRBV5-3 is an open reading frame, and its role is uncertain. V lost 1 base, J lost 0 bases, and 8 bases lay in between. This CDR3 comprises 15 residues. CDR3 bases: TGTGCCAGAAGCTTGCGGAACCGCTCTGGAAACACCATATATTTT. Encoded protein: CARSLRNRSGNTIYF.

This chain links TRBV7-3 with TRBJ2-1; no reliable D call. This CDR3 contains 13 residues. Germline values: CDR1 SGHTA, CDR2 FQGTGA. Trimming stripped 6 bases from V and 5 bases from J, with 11 bases between. CDR3 DNA: TGTGCCAGCAGTCTGGGCAAAAACAATGAGCAGTTCTTC. This encodes CASSLGKNNEQFF.

The gene calls are TRBV6-6 and TRBJ1-6; TRBD1 aligns across 7 bases. In germline, CDR1 is MNHNY, CDR2 SVGAGI (reference sequence). With V trimmed by 5 bases and J by 9 bases, 10 bases remained unmatched. The CDR3 is 15 amino acids. CDR3 coding DNA: TGTGCCAGCAGTCAGGGGGGACCAGGGAGTTCACCCCTCCACTTT. This gives the protein CASSQGGPGSSPLHF.

V and J are TRBV30 and TRBJ1-3; no firm D call. The CDR3 extends over 14 amino acids. Germline-derived CDR1 and CDR2 are GTSNPN and SVGIG (reference sequence). With 3 bases removed from V and 3 bases from J, the gap between germline ends came to 12 bases. CDR3 region: CAWRYEEGGNTIYF. CDR3 bases: TGTGCCTGGAGGTACGAGGAGGGTGGAAACACCATATATTTT.

The chain links TRBV5-2 to TRBJ1-2. TRBV5-2 is an annotated pseudogene. The length of the CDR3 is 14 residues. The CDR3 here is CASSLAGAERGYTF. The CDR3 DNA is TGTGCCAGCAGCTTAGCCGGGGCCGAGAGAGGCTACACCTTC.

The chain joins TRBV30 to TRBJ1-3; no firm D call. From germline, CDR1 is GTSNPN and CDR2 SVGIG (reference sequence). Trimming took off 3 bases at V and 8 bases at J, with 17 bases between the two ends. The CDR3 runs to 14 residues. In nucleotides, the CDR3 is TGTGCCTGGAGACCCCGACTGCCCCAGGACACCATATATTTT. This sequence encodes CAWRPRLPQDTIYF.

The rearrangement uses TRBV28 and TRBJ2-1, with D perhaps matching TRBD2 (5 bases). The CDR3 sequence is 14 residues long. V was cut by 4 bases and J by 5 bases, with 12 bases left in between. Germline CDR1 MDHEN, CDR2 SYDVKM. CDR3 nucleotide sequence: TGTGCCAGCAGTTCAACACTAGAGAACAATGAGCAGTTCTTC. It codes for CASSSTLENNEQFF.

The chain uses TRBV7-2 and TRBJ2-7, with 7 bases matching TRBD2. The ends lost 4 bases at V and 7 bases at J; junction bases unmatched: 13. In germline, CDR1 is SGHTA, CDR2 FQGNSA. CDR3 length equals 15 residues. The CDR3 loop is CASSSQRGSPGEQYF. Written as DNA, the CDR3 is TGTGCCAGCAGCTCACAGCGGGGATCCCCCGGGGAGCAGTACTTC.

The genes are TRBV11-3 and TRBJ2-5, with D perhaps TRBD2 (5 bases). The CDR3 consists of 14 residues. Trimming shortened V by 2 bases and J by 5 bases, and 12 bases separated the two germline ends. Germline V gene sequence: CDR1 SGHNT, CDR2 YENEEA. DNA for the CDR3: TGTGCCAGCAGCTTATATCCGACGGGGGAGACCCAGTACTTC. As protein: CASSLYPTGETQYF. The full variable domain, its missing parts supplied by reference TRBV11-3 and TRBJ2-5, is EAGVVQSPRYKIIEKKQPVAFWCNPISGHNTLYWYLQNLGQGPELLIRYENEEAVDDSQLPKDRFSAERLKGVDSTLKIQPAELGDSAVYLCASSLYPTGETQYFGPGTRLLVL.

The gene calls are TRBV19 and TRBJ2-5; 14 positions match TRBD2. The CDR3 is made up of 16 amino acids. The ends lost 4 bases at V and 2 bases at J; junction bases unmatched: 3. The germline V gene has CDR1 LNHDA and CDR2 SQIVND (reference sequence). Here the CDR3 DNA reads TGTGCCAGTAGTAGGACTAGCGGGGGGACGCAAGAGACCCAGTACTTC. This codes for CASSRTSGGTQETQYF. The whole variable domain, remainder taken from reference TRBV19 and TRBJ2-5, is DGGITQSPKYLFRKEGQNVTLSCEQNLNHDAMYWYRQDPGQGLRLIYYSQIVNDFQKGDIAEGYSVSREKKESFPLTVTSAQKNPTAFYLCASSRTSGGTQETQYFGPGTRLLVL.

Here the CDR3 DNA reads TGTGCCAGCAGTTTATTTGGCGACCTCGCTGAAGCTTTCTTT. Translated, it gives CASSLFGDLAEAFF. The rearrangement uses TRBV6-5 and TRBJ1-1; D unresolved. The CDR3 loop spans 14 amino acids. Germline V lookup: CDR1 MNHEY, CDR2 SVGAGI. V lost 4 bases and J 6 bases, leaving 15 bases between the germline ends.

The V gene is TRBV4-1, the J gene TRBJ1-1; D is uncertain. Germline V lookup: CDR1 MGHRA, CDR2 YSYEKL. The CDR3 sequence is 14 residues long. V was shortened by 3 bases and J by 5 bases, with 13 bases between the two germline ends. The CDR3 spells CASSHAAQETEAFF. The CDR3 coding sequence is TGCGCCAGCAGCCACGCCGCCCAGGAAACTGAAGCTTTCTTT.